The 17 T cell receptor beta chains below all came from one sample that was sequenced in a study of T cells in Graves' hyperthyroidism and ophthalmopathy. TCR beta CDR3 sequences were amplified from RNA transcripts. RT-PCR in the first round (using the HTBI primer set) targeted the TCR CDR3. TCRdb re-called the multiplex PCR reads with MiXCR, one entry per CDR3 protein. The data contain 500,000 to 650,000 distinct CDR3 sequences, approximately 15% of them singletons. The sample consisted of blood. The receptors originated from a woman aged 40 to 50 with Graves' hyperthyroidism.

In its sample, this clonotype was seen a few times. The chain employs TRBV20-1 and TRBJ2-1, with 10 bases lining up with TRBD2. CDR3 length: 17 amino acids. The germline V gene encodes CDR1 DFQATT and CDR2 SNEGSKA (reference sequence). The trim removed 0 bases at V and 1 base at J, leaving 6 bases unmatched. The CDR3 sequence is CSARDWETSGSYNEQFF. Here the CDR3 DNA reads TGCAGTGCTAGAGATTGGGAGACTAGCGGGTCCTACAATGAGCAGTTCTTC.

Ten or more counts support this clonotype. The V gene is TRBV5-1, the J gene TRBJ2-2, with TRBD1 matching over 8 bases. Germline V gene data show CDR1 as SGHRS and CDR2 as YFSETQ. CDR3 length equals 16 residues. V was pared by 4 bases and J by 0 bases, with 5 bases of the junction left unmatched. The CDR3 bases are TGCGCCAGCAGCCTGACAGGGGCTTCGAACACCGGGGAGCTGTTTTTT. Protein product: CASSLTGASNTGELFF. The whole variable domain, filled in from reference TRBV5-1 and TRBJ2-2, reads KAGVTQTPRYLIKTRGQQVTLSCSPISGHRSVSWYQQTPGQGLQFLFEYFSETQRNKGNFPGRFSGRQFSNSRSEMNVSTLELGDSALYLCASSLTGASNTGELFFGEGSRLTVL.

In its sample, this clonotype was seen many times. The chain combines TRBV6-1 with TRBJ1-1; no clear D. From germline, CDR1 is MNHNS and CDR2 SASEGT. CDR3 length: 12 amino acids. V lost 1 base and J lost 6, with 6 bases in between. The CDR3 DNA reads TGTGCCAGCAGTGAAGTCCAGGCTGAAGCTTTCTTT. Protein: CASSEVQAEAFF.

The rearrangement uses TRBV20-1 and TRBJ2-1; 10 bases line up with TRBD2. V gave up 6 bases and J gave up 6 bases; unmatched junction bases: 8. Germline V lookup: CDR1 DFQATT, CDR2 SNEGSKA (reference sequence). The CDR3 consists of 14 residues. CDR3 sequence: CSAPRASGSNEQFF. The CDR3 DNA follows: TGCAGTGCCCCGAGGGCTAGCGGGAGCAATGAGCAGTTCTTC.

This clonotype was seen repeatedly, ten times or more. CDR3 sequence: CASKLGTGINEQFF. CDR3 DNA: TGTGCCAGCAAATTAGGGACAGGGATCAATGAGCAGTTCTTC. The genes are TRBV11-2 and TRBJ2-1, with 9 nucleotides matching TRBD1. In germline, CDR1 is SGHAT, CDR2 FQNNGV. J gave up 6 bases and V 7 bases, and 7 bases lay outside the gene matches. The CDR3 is 14 residues long.

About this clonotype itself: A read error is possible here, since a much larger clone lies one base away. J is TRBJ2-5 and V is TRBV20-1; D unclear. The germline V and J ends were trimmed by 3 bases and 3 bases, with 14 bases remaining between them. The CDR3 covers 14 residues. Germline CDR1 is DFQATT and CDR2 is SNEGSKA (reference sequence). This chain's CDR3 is CSARAGPDKETQYF. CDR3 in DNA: TGCAGTGCTAGGGCCGGACCAGACAAAGAGACCCAGTACTTC.

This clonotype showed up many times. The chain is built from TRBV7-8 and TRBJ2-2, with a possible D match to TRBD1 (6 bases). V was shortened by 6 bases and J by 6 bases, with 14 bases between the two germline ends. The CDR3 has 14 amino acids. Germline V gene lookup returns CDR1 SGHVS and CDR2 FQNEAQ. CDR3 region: CASRKTGGPGELFF. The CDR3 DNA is TGTGCCAGCAGGAAGACAGGCGGTCCCGGGGAGCTGTTTTTT. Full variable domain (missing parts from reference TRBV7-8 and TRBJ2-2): GAGVSQSPRYKVAKRGQDVALRCDPISGHVSLFWYQQALGQGPEFLTYFQNEAQLDKSGLPSDRFFAERPEGSVSTLKIQRTQQEDSAVYLCASRKTGGPGELFFGEGSRLTVL.

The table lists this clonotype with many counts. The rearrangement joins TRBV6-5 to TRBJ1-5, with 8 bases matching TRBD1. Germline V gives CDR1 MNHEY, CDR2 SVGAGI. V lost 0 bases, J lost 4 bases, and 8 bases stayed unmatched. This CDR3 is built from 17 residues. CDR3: CASSYSELRGRNQPQHF. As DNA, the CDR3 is TGTGCCAGCAGTTACTCGGAACTCAGGGGGCGTAATCAGCCCCAGCATTTT.

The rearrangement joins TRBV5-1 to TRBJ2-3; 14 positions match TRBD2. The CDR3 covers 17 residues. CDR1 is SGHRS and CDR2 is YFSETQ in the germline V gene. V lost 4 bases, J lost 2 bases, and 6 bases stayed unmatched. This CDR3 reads CASSVGLAGAYTDTQYF. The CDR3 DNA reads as TGCGCCAGCAGCGTGGGACTAGCGGGAGCCTACACAGATACGCAGTATTTT.

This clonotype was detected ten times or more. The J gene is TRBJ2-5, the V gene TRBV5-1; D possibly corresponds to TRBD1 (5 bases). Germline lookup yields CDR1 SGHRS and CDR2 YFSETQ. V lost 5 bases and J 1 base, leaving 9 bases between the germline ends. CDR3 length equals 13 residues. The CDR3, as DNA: TGCGCCAGCAGTCAGGGTTTCCAAGAGACCCAGTACTTC. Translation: CASSQGFQETQYF.

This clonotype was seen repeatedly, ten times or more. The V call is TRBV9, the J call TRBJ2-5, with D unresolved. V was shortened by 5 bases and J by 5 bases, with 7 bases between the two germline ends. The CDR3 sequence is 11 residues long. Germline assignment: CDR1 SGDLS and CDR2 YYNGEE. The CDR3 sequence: CASSDQETQYF. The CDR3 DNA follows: TGTGCCAGCAGTGATCAGGAGACCCAGTACTTC. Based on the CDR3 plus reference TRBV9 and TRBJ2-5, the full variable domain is DSGVTQTPKHLITATGQRVTLRCSPRSGDLSVYWYQQSLDQGLQFLIQYYNGEERAKGNILERFSAQQFPDLHSELNLSSLELGDSALYFCASSDQETQYFGPGTRLLVL.

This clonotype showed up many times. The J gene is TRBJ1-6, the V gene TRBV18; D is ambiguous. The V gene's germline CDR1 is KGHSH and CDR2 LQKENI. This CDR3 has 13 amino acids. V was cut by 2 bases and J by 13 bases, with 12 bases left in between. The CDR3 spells CASSPSRRDPLHF. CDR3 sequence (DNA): TGTGCCAGCTCACCATCACGAAGAGACCCCCTCCACTTT.

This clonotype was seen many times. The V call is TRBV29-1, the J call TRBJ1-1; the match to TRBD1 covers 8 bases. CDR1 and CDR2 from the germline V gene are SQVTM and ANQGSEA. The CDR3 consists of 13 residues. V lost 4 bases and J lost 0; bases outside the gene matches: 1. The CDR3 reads CSVGDRLNTEAFF. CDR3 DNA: TGCAGCGTTGGGGACAGGCTGAACACTGAAGCTTTCTTT.

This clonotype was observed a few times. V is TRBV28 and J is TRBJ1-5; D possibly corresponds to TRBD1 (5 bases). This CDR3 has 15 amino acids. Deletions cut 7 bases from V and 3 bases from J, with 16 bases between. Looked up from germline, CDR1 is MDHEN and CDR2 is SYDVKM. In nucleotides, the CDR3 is TGTGCCAGCAAAAATAGGGGCCCTGACAATCAGCCCCAGCATTTT. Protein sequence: CASKNRGPDNQPQHF.

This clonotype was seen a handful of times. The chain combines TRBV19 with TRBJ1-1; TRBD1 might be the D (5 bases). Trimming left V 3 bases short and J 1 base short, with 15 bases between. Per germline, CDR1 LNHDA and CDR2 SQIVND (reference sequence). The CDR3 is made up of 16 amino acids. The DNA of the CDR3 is TGTGCCAGTAGTATTACGGGGGTGGCTTCGAACACTGAAGCTTTCTTT. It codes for CASSITGVASNTEAFF.

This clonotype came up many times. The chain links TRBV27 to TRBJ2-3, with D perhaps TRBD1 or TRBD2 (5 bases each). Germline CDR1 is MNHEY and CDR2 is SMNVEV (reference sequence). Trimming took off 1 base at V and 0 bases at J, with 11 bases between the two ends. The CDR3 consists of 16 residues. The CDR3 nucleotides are TGTGCCAGCAGTTTATTCGGGGACGGCAGCACAGATACGCAGTATTTT. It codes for CASSLFGDGSTDTQYF.

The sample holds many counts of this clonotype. CDR3 DNA sequence: TGTGCCAGCAGCCTCCCCGGGGGTCCTGAGCATTTT. It specifies CASSLPGGPEHF. The rearrangement uses TRBV28 and TRBJ1-5; a possible D gene is TRBD1 (5 bases). Germline V gene lookup returns CDR1 MDHEN and CDR2 SYDVKM. This CDR3 comprises 12 residues. Trimming pared 6 bases from V and 14 bases from J, leaving 17 bases between.